These 5 T cell receptor beta chains came from one sample sequenced in a study of blood T cells in healthy people across ages. The second PCR ran roughly 6 to 11 cycles with a sample-barcoded 5' primer and J-beta primers. TCRdb independently ran MiXCR on the 5' RACE reads; one entry per CDR3 protein. There are some 1.6 million distinct CDR3 sequences in the sample; approximately 32% occur only once, and approximately 11% lies in the top ten. Sequencing input: blood. These receptors originate from a woman aged 25 to 39 in good health.

The chain recombines TRBV29-1 with TRBJ1-2; 8 bases line up with TRBD1. Germline CDR1 and CDR2: SQVTM and ANQGSEA. The CDR3 contains 10 residues. V lost 5 bases, J lost 13 bases, and 6 bases stayed unmatched. CDR3 residues: CSVPGQGGTF. Here the CDR3 DNA reads TGCAGCGTTCCCGGACAGGGCGGCACCTTC.

For this clonotype: A read error may account for a junction end that differs from germline. The chain uses TRBV4-1 and TRBJ2-1; D possibly matches TRBD1 or TRBD2 (5 bases each). Germline V lookup: CDR1 MGHRA, CDR2 YSYEKL. The CDR3 contains 17 residues. The CDR3 spells CASSQDGTNQRYNGQFF. The CDR3 DNA follows: TGCGCCAGCAGCCAAGATGGGACCAATCAGCGGTACAATGGGCAGTTCTTC.

The sample holds many counts of this clonotype. The V and J genes are TRBV27 and TRBJ2-7, with 13 bases fitting TRBD2. The CDR3 loop spans 15 amino acids. Germline assignment: CDR1 MNHEY and CDR2 SMNVEV (reference sequence). The V gene end was trimmed by 6 bases and the J gene end by 3 bases; junction bases not matched to a gene: 5. CDR3 residues: CASSLGTSGIYEQYF. In DNA, the CDR3 is TGTGCCAGCAGCTTGGGGACTAGCGGGATCTACGAGCAGTACTTC.

This clonotype was seen a handful of times. The genes are TRBV11-1 and TRBJ2-7, with D perhaps TRBD1 (6 bases). V shed 3 bases and J shed 3 bases, with 18 bases lying between them. The germline V gene has CDR1 SGHAT and CDR2 FQDESV (reference sequence). The CDR3 sequence is 16 residues long. The CDR3 coding sequence is TGTGCCAGCAGCTTGAACTATGGACAGCAGCTCTACGAGCAGTACTTC. Amino acids: CASSLNYGQQLYEQYF. Full variable domain (remainder filled in from reference TRBV11-1 and TRBJ2-7): EAEVAQSPRYKITEKSQAVAFWCDPISGHATLYWYRQILGQGPELLVQFQDESVVDDSQLPKDRFSAERLKGVDSTLKIQPAELGDSAMYLCASSLNYGQQLYEQYFGPGTRLTVT.

This clonotype was recorded many times. The chain couples TRBV27 to TRBJ1-2, with D unclear. CDR1 and CDR2 (germline): MNHEY, SMNVEV (reference sequence). CDR3 size: 14 residues. V shed 3 bases and J shed 4 bases, with 12 bases lying between them. CDR3 DNA: TGTGCCAGCAGTTTCTCTCCACGGTCCTATGGCTACACCTTC. Translating it yields CASSFSPRSYGYTF.